This TCR beta chain was retrieved from a study of blood T cell repertoires in COVID-19. This clone has a single count. This table comes from immunoSEQ multiplex PCR, and its TCRdb copy is limited to in-frame clones, with some not included. The table has hundreds of thousands of clones, approximately 90% seen once. V lost 7 bases, J lost 6 bases, and 7 bases lay in between. This CDR3 is built from 11 residues. Germline CDR1 reads MNHEY; CDR2 reads SVGAGI. Participants' own reports of clinical history determined their cohort assignment. The chain employs TRBV6-5 and TRBJ2-1; no clear D. The sequencing sample was made of PBMCs or T cells enriched from blood (not recorded which). The clonotype originates from a young woman who had been exposed to COVID-19. The CDR3 sequence: CASIQANEQFF. The CDR3 DNA reads as TGTGCCAGCATCCAAGCCAATGAGCAGTTCTTC.